What follows describes a single T cell receptor beta chain. The data were taken from a study of blood T cell repertoires in COVID-19. Across the study: Samples taken during acute and convalescent COVID-19 were collected in the United States, Italy and Spain. The analysed material was cDNA or gDNA that came from T cells, B-cell-depleted T cells, or PBMCs.

As processed by the authors: Estimated nucleated cell counts came from reference gene primer amplification. Sequencing used immunoSEQ multiplex PCR; TCRdb keeps in-frame clones, though not all of them. V and J calls and clone size are copied from that table; D and trimming were computed from the DNA. The sample shows about 110,000 clones, around 90% of them seen only once. CDR1 is MDHEN, CDR2 SYDVKM, per germline. The CDR3 spans 12 residues. The V gene lost 5 bases and the J gene lost 14 bases, with 16 bases spanning the gap. This receptor was obtained from a human donor in a cohort sampled during active COVID-19. Sequenced sample: peripheral blood. The V gene is TRBV28, the J gene TRBJ2-1, with D tentatively TRBD2 (6 bases). The CDR3 region has the DNA TGTGCCAGCAGTCCTTCCGGAGGCGGGGAGTTCTTC. Its protein product is CASSPSGGGEFF.